The clone carrying this T cell receptor beta chain was counted a few times. Its matching antigen is unknown. CD8+ and CD4+ T cells from blood underwent TCR beta sequencing, which was carried out in a high-throughput format. TEMRA cells underwent FACS enrichment and CD8+ and CD4+ T cells underwent negative isolation. The germline gives CDR1 MDHEN, CDR2 SYDVKM. The V end lost 2 bases, the J end lost 0 bases, and 8 bases lay between the germline ends. This CDR3 contains 14 residues. This sample stems from a study of CD8 T cells in Susac syndrome. cDNA came from approximately 0.5 to 1 ug RNA primed by random hexamers. Multiplex immunoSEQ PCR targeted 54 Vbeta and 13 Jbeta TCR beta segments. TCRdb recomputed calls from the immunoSEQ multiplex PCR reads with MiXCR, one row per CDR3 protein. The sample lists approximately 180,000 distinct CDR3 sequences, 90% to 96% occurring once. Findings and limits, study-wide: It was acknowledged by the study that relatively few individuals were included in its TCR sequencing and HLA analysis.

Sequenced sample: CD4+ T cells from PBMCs. This TCR came from a human donor with multiple sclerosis. V usage is TRBV28 and J usage is TRBJ2-7; D is unclear. The chain's CDR3 is CASSLRYGSYEQYF. The CDR3 coding sequence is TGTGCCAGCAGTTTACGGTATGGCTCCTACGAGCAGTACTTC. Drawing the rest from reference TRBV28 and TRBJ2-7, the complete variable domain is DVKVTQSSRYLVKRTGEKVFLECVQDMDHENMFWYRQDPGLGLRLIYFSYDVKMKEKGDIPEGYSVSREKKERFSLILESASTNQTSMYLCASSLRYGSYEQYFGPGTRLTVT.